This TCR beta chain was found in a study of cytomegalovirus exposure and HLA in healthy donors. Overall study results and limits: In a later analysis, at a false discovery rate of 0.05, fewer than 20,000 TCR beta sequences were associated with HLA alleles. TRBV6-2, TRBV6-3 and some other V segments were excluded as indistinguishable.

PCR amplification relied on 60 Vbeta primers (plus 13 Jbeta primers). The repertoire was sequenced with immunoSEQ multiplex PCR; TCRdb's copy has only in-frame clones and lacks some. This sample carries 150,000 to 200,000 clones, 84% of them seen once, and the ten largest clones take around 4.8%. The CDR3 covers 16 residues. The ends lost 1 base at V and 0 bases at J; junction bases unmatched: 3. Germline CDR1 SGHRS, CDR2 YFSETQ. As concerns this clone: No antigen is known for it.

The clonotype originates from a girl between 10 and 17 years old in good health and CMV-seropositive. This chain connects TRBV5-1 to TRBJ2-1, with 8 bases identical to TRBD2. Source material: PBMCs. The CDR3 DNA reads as TGCGCCAGCAGCTTGTATGCGGGGGGCTCCTACAATGAGCAGTTCTTC. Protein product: CASSLYAGGSYNEQFF.